The 11 T cell receptor beta chains below all came from one sample that was sequenced in a study of beta chain features in type 1 diabetes. Of the isolated RNA, all was reverse transcribed, and so the sequenced material was expressed TCRB transcripts. Data came from immunoSEQ multiplex PCR; TCRdb stores just in-frame clones and leaves some out. Of under 900,000 clones listed, about 17% are singletons. Sequences were obtained from naive CD4+ T cells from blood. These receptors came from a woman in her late teens or twenties in good health.

This clone appeared a single time. The V call is TRBV2, the J call TRBJ1-2, with 9 bases identical to TRBD1. J gave up 2 bases and V 6 bases, and 4 bases lay outside the gene matches. Germline lookup yields CDR1 SNHLY and CDR2 FYNNEI. The CDR3 contains 14 residues. CDR3 in amino acids: CASSGTGSNYGYTF. CDR3 coding DNA: TGTGCCAGCAGCGGGACAGGGTCCAACTATGGCTACACCTTC.

This clone was recorded a few times. Other DNA variants within this sample encode the same CDR3. This chain links TRBV27 with TRBJ1-5; tentatively, D is TRBD1 (5 bases). Germline V gene sequence: CDR1 MNHEY, CDR2 SMNVEV (reference sequence). V dropped 7 bases and J dropped 2 bases, with 15 bases sitting between them. This CDR3 contains 15 residues. CDR3 loop: CASKRSGGGNQPQHF. The CDR3 DNA sequence: TGTGCCAGCAAGAGGTCGGGGGGAGGCAATCAGCCCCAGCATTTT.

This clone has only a few counts. V usage is TRBV5-4 and J usage is TRBJ2-1, with D perhaps TRBD2 (6 bases). Germline V gene lookup returns CDR1 SGHNT and CDR2 YYREEE (reference sequence). The CDR3 totals 16 residues. The V end was cut by 0 bases, the J end by 4 bases, with 14 bases between. In nucleotides, the CDR3 is TGTGCCAGCAGCTTGGTAGGCGGGATGGGATACAATGAGCAGTTCTTC. Translated, it gives CASSLVGGMGYNEQFF.

In its sample, this clone was seen a few times. V is TRBV18 and J is TRBJ2-5, with D tentatively TRBD1 (5 bases). Between the trimmed V and J ends, which lost 1 base and 5 bases, there was a span of 14 bases. This CDR3 spans 15 amino acids. Germline CDR1 is KGHSH and CDR2 is LQKENI. CDR3 sequence reads: CASSPLIRQQETQYF. The CDR3 bases are TGTGCCAGCTCACCACTAATCCGACAGCAGGAGACCCAGTACTTC. Variable domain in full (rest from reference TRBV18 and TRBJ2-5): NAGVMQNPRHLVRRRGQEARLRCSPMKGHSHVYWYRQLPEEGLKFMVYLQKENIIDESGMPKERFSAEFPKEGPSILRIQQVVRGDSAAYFCASSPLIRQQETQYFGPGTRLLVL.

This clone has only a few counts. The chain combines TRBV23-1 with TRBJ2-7; 7 bases line up with TRBD1. TRBV23-1 is recorded as an ORF, its role being uncertain. The junction had 10 bases not matched to a gene; V was cut back by 1 base and J by 1 base. The CDR3 runs 17 residues. CDR3 protein: CASSQLARDSRSYEQYF. The CDR3 DNA sequence: TGCGCCAGCAGTCAATTGGCGAGGGACAGTAGATCCTACGAGCAGTACTTC.

This clone was picked up a small number of times. The chain recombines TRBV7-2 with TRBJ1-1; 7 bases line up with TRBD1. The CDR3 is 13 amino acids. CDR1 and CDR2 from the germline V gene are SGHTA and FQGNSA. After removal of 6 bases from V and 7 bases from J, the junction contained 8 bases not matched to a gene. The CDR3 coding sequence is TGTGCCAGCAGTCCACGACAGGGCCTTGAAGCTTTCTTT. Translating gives CASSPRQGLEAFF.

This clone was counted only a few times. The rearrangement joins TRBV29-1 to TRBJ2-3; D gene ambiguous. Germline lookup yields CDR1 SQVTM and CDR2 ANQGSEA. The V end was cut by 7 bases, the J end by 5 bases, with 10 bases between. The CDR3 totals 11 residues. CDR3 in DNA: TGCAGCGCCCTGATCGAAGATACGCAGTATTTT. It is translated as CSALIEDTQYF.

The gene calls are TRBV10-3 and TRBJ2-4; D is possibly TRBD2 (5 bases). The CDR3 has 17 amino acids. V lost 2 bases and J 2 bases, leaving 16 bases between the germline ends. From germline, CDR1 is ENHRY and CDR2 SYGVKD. CDR3 sequence (DNA): TGTGCCATCAGTGAGGCGATGGGAACGGGGACCAAAAACATTCAGTACTTC. It is translated as CAISEAMGTGTKNIQYF.

This rearrangement joins TRBV4-3 to TRBJ1-2; D unresolved. Per germline, CDR1 LGHNA and CDR2 YSLEER. CDR3 size: 11 residues. The ends were cut back, 4 bases at V and 4 bases at J, with 4 bases in the middle. CDR3 in amino acids: CASSPGYGYTF. The DNA for the CDR3 is TGCGCCAGCAGCCCCGGCTATGGCTACACCTTC.

This clone was found a few times. The chain recombines TRBV9 with TRBJ2-1, with D unresolved. Germline loops: CDR1 SGDLS, CDR2 YYNGEE. CDR3 size: 13 residues. The V end was cut by 0 bases, the J end by 5 bases, with 6 bases between. CDR3 residues: CASSVGPNNEQFF. CDR3 sequence (DNA): TGTGCCAGCAGCGTAGGGCCAAACAATGAGCAGTTCTTC.

The rearrangement uses TRBV7-9 and TRBJ2-1, with TRBD2 identical over 12 bases. This CDR3 has 17 residues. The V gene end was trimmed by 5 bases and the J gene end by 5 bases; junction bases not matched to a gene: 10. The germline CDR1 and CDR2 sequences are SEHNR and FQNEAQ (reference sequence). CDR3 nucleotides: TGTGCCAGCAGCCCGCGGGTCGGACTAGCGGGAAACAATGAGCAGTTCTTC. It codes for CASSPRVGLAGNNEQFF.